These 8 T cell receptor beta chains originate from one sample sequenced in a study of OX40 agonist ivuxolimab in advanced cancers. This table comes from immunoSEQ multiplex PCR, and its TCRdb copy is limited to in-frame clones, with some not included. This repertoire shows approximately 62,000 clones, 88% found once; its top ten account for 4% to 5.5%. This sample comprised CD4+ or CD8+ T cells sorted from blood, obtained in a trial of the OX40 agonist ivuxolimab. The source is an adult with an advanced solid tumor such as melanoma, head and neck, liver or kidney cancer.

The count of this clone is one. The rearrangement joins TRBV27 to TRBJ1-5; 11 positions agree with TRBD1. The germline gives CDR1 MNHEY, CDR2 SMNVEV (reference sequence). This CDR3 has 15 residues. The V gene end was trimmed by 8 bases and the J gene end by 5 bases; junction bases not matched to a gene: 8. CDR3 bases: TGTGCCAGCGGATCCTTGGGACAGGGGGATCAGCCCCAGCATTTT. It yields the protein CASGSLGQGDQPQHF.

This chain links TRBV7-8 with TRBJ1-1, with D possibly being TRBD1 (5 bases). The CDR3 spans 14 residues. V gave up 2 bases and J gave up 5 bases, with 12 bases separating them. CDR1 is SGHVS, CDR2 FQNEAQ, per germline. The CDR3: CASSLSAGRTEAFF. The CDR3 DNA reads TGTGCCAGCAGCTTAAGTGCGGGACGGACTGAAGCTTTCTTT. The full variable domain, rest sourced from reference TRBV7-8 and TRBJ1-1, is GAGVSQSPRYKVAKRGQDVALRCDPISGHVSLFWYQQALGQGPEFLTYFQNEAQLDKSGLPSDRFFAERPEGSVSTLKIQRTQQEDSAVYLCASSLSAGRTEAFFGQGTRLTVV.

J is TRBJ1-2 and V is TRBV4-3; 7 bases line up with TRBD1. V lost 1 base to trimming and J lost 8 bases; unmatched junction nucleotides: 7. This CDR3 has 14 amino acids. CDR1 and CDR2 (germline): LGHNA, YSLEER. CDR3 region: CASSQATGDWGYTF. CDR3 coding DNA: TGCGCCAGCAGCCAAGCCACAGGGGATTGGGGCTACACCTTC.

The CDR3 here is CASAGIVAARPADTQYF. DNA for the CDR3: TGTGCCAGCGCAGGGATAGTTGCGGCACGCCCCGCAGATACGCAGTATTTT. The chain is built from TRBV21-1 and TRBJ2-3; the D call in the table, TRBD1, was not verified against the DNA. TRBV21-1 is a pseudogene. The CDR3 runs to 17 residues.

The V call is TRBV5-4, the J call TRBJ2-5, with D hard to call. Deletions cut 2 bases from V and 5 bases from J, with 22 bases between. The CDR3 covers 17 residues. The germline CDR1 and CDR2 sequences are SGHNT and YYREEE (reference sequence). CDR3 amino acids: CASSFETLTTIGETQYF. The CDR3 DNA sequence: TGTGCCAGCAGCTTCGAGACGCTGACAACCATCGGGGAGACCCAGTACTTC.

J is TRBJ2-2 and V is TRBV19; D remains unclear. Trimming removed 3 bases from V and 0 bases from J, with 5 bases in between. This CDR3 has 14 amino acids. The germline V gene has CDR1 LNHDA and CDR2 SQIVND (reference sequence). For the CDR3, the DNA is TGTGCCAGTAGTATGCTTCCGAACACCGGGGAGCTGTTTTTT. Its protein is CASSMLPNTGELFF.

The chain recombines TRBV7-2 with TRBJ1-5; D perhaps matches TRBD1 (6 bases). The CDR3 sequence is 17 residues long. Per the germline V gene, CDR1 is SGHTA and CDR2 is FQGNSA. V dropped 2 bases and J dropped 0 bases, with 14 bases sitting between them. Written as DNA, the CDR3 is TGTGCCAGCAGCTTACAGGCAGGGGTCGATAGCAATCAGCCCCAGCATTTT. Protein: CASSLQAGVDSNQPQHF.

The chain recombines TRBV28 with TRBJ1-1; 7 nucleotides line up with TRBD1. CDR1 is MDHEN and CDR2 is SYDVKM in the germline V gene. The CDR3 is made up of 14 amino acids. Losses at the gene ends were 6 bases for V and 2 bases for J; bases not matched to a gene: 6. The chain's CDR3 is CASSRTGVNTEAFF. CDR3 DNA sequence: TGTGCCAGCAGCCGCACAGGGGTCAACACTGAAGCTTTCTTT.